What follows is one T cell receptor beta chain and its context. Its antigen remains unidentified. This sample is drawn from a study of T cell responses to AZD1222 COVID-19 vaccine. Regarding the study as a whole: AZD1222 recipients seropositive at baseline numbered only six or seven. Vaccine-associated CD4 TCRs ranged over spike, dominating at 160-218 and 743-854. Clonal diversity may have been underestimated, and the donors were mostly white British, with more females than males. Repertoires were collected only later (after the peak T cell response had occurred).

Profiling relied on immunoSEQ multiplex PCR, and the TCRdb table lists in-frame clones only, not all of them. In the table there are 110,000 or so clones, around 84% of which are singletons. The CDR3 spans 16 residues. The V gene's germline CDR1 is KGHDR and CDR2 SFDVKD. The ends lost 2 bases at V and 5 bases at J; junction bases unmatched: 5. The sample in question was peripheral blood, obtained 28 days after the second AZD1222 dose. The sequence came from an adult who received the AZD1222 COVID-19 vaccine. The chain carries TRBV24-1 and TRBJ1-5; 10 nucleotides line up with TRBD1. This CDR3 reads CATSDSAGTGDQPQHF. CDR3 in DNA: TGTGCCACCAGTGATTCGGCCGGGACAGGGGATCAGCCCCAGCATTTT.